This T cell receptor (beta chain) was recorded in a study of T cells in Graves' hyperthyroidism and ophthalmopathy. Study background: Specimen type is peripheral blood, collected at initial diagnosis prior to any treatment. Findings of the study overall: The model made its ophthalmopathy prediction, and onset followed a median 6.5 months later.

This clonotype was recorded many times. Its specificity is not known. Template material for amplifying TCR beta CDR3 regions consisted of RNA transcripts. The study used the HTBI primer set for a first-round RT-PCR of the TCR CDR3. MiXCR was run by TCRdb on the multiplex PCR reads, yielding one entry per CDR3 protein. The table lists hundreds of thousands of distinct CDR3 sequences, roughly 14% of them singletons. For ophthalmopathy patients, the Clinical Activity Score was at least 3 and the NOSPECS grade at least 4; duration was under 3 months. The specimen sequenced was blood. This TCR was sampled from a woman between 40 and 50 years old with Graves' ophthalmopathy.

In DNA form, the CDR3 reads TGTGCCAGCAGTGGGACTAGCGGGAGGCCTGGACACTCCTACGAGCAGTACTTC. Translation: CASSGTSGRPGHSYEQYF. The gene calls are TRBV6-1 and TRBJ2-7; 14 nucleotides agree with TRBD2. The junction had 8 bases not matched to a gene; V was cut back by 4 bases and J by 0 bases. The CDR3 is 18 residues long. CDR1 MNHNS and CDR2 SASEGT come from the germline V gene.